Presented here are 22 T cell receptor beta chains from one specimen sequenced in a study of T cell responses to AZD1222 COVID-19 vaccine. The repertoire was sequenced with immunoSEQ multiplex PCR; TCRdb's copy has only in-frame clones and lacks some. The sample includes around 140,000 clones, around 90% of them seen just once. Sequencing used peripheral blood, obtained 28 days after the second dose of the MenACWY control vaccine. These receptors were collected from an adult who received the MenACWY meningococcal vaccine as a control.

This chain connects TRBV18 to TRBJ1-2; D call uncertain. Germline CDR1 reads KGHSH; CDR2 reads LQKENI. V lost 3 bases and J lost 0, with 14 bases in between. The CDR3 consists of 16 residues. As DNA, the CDR3 is TGTGCCAGCTCACCTCCCACTAAACCACCTAACTATGGCTACACCTTC. Its translation: CASSPPTKPPNYGYTF.

The chain uses TRBV11-3 and TRBJ2-7, with D perhaps being TRBD1 or TRBD2 (5 bases each). Germline V CDR1 and CDR2: SGHNT, YENEEA. V lost 5 bases and J 3 bases, leaving 17 bases between the germline ends. The CDR3 consists of 15 residues. The CDR3 reads CASSAAGLGDYEQYF. CDR3 nucleotide sequence: TGTGCCAGCAGCGCGGCTGGACTGGGGGACTACGAGCAGTACTTC.

The chain carries TRBV6-1 and TRBJ1-4; D is ambiguous. The CDR3 has 16 amino acids. Trimming left V 2 bases short and J 8 bases short, with 18 bases between. Germline assignment: CDR1 MNHNS and CDR2 SASEGT. The CDR3 nucleotides are TGTGCCAGCAGTGAAATGACCGGTGTCTTCGGGGAAAAACTGTTTTTT. This gives the protein CASSEMTGVFGEKLFF.

The rearrangement joins TRBV7-8 to TRBJ1-2; no clear D gene. Germline values: CDR1 SGHVS, CDR2 FQNEAQ. The CDR3 has 14 amino acids. The V end lost 3 bases, the J end lost 0 bases, and 8 bases lay between the germline ends. The CDR3 DNA reads TGTGCCAGCAGCTTCACGGCTGCTAACTATGGCTACACCTTC. This encodes CASSFTAANYGYTF. Full variable domain (outside the CDR3, taken from reference TRBV7-8 and TRBJ1-2): GAGVSQSPRYKVAKRGQDVALRCDPISGHVSLFWYQQALGQGPEFLTYFQNEAQLDKSGLPSDRFFAERPEGSVSTLKIQRTQQEDSAVYLCASSFTAANYGYTFGSGTRLTVV.

The chain employs TRBV11-3 and TRBJ1-1; no firm D call. The CDR3 runs to 12 residues. Between the trimmed V and J ends, which lost 0 bases and 6 bases, there was a span of 5 bases. The germline V gene has CDR1 SGHNT and CDR2 YENEEA. CDR3 DNA: TGTGCCAGCAGCTTAGACAGTTCTGAAGCTTTCTTT. Amino acid sequence: CASSLDSSEAFF.

This chain uses TRBV6-5 with TRBJ1-2; TRBD1 might be the D (5 bases). Per germline, CDR1 MNHEY and CDR2 SVGAGI. V was trimmed by 8 bases and J by 3 bases, leaving 19 bases between them. The CDR3 is made up of 15 amino acids. CDR3 nucleotide sequence: TGTGCCAGCCTAGCTCGGGACGCCGGGCACTATGGCTACACCTTC. It yields the protein CASLARDAGHYGYTF.

The chain joins TRBV6-2 or TRBV6-3 to TRBJ2-7; perhaps D is TRBD1 or TRBD2 (5 bases each). Germline lookup yields CDR1 MNHEY and CDR2 SVGEGT. CDR3 length: 17 residues. The germline V and J ends were trimmed by 2 bases and 1 base, with 18 bases remaining between them. The CDR3 DNA reads as TGTGCCAGCAGTTACCCGAGGGACCGAGAGGGTTCCTACGAGCAGTACTTC. Amino acids: CASSYPRDREGSYEQYF.

V is TRBV12-5 and J is TRBJ1-6; D is undetermined. V gave up 5 bases and J gave up 10 bases, with 15 bases separating them. The CDR3 contains 14 residues. Germline CDR1 reads LGHNT; CDR2 reads FRNRAP. DNA for the CDR3: TGTGCTAGTGGTCCAGGCCCCTTAGGGTCACCCCTCCACTTT. Protein: CASGPGPLGSPLHF.

V and J are TRBV5-1 and TRBJ1-1, with no clear D. The CDR3 is made up of 12 amino acids. Germline V gives CDR1 SGHRS, CDR2 YFSETQ. V lost 4 bases, J lost 8 bases, and 12 bases lay in between. In DNA, the CDR3 is TGCGCCAGCAGCGTGGGCCGGGAAGAAGCTTTCTTT. It is translated as CASSVGREEAFF.

The chain employs TRBV6-4 and TRBJ2-1; D is undetermined. CDR1 is MRHNA and CDR2 is SNTAGT in the germline V gene. The CDR3 runs to 11 residues. Deletions cut 3 bases from V and 7 bases from J, with 4 bases between. The DNA for the CDR3 is TGTGCCAGCAGTGATCGGAATGAGCAGTTCTTC. Amino acids: CASSDRNEQFF.

This chain connects TRBV9 to TRBJ2-7; D assignment may be TRBD1 or TRBD2 (6 bases each). Looked up from germline, CDR1 is SGDLS and CDR2 is YYNGEE. Trimming left V 0 bases short and J 0 bases short, with 10 bases between. The length of the CDR3 is 15 residues. In DNA form, the CDR3 reads TGTGCCAGCAGCGTAGGCGGGACACTCTCCTACGAGCAGTACTTC. Residues: CASSVGGTLSYEQYF.

The chain joins TRBV6-6 to TRBJ1-1; unclear D gene. The V and J ends lost 7 bases and 6 bases respectively, with 15 bases between them. This CDR3 is built from 13 residues. Germline-derived CDR1 and CDR2 are MNHNY and SVGAGI (reference sequence). CDR3 nucleotide sequence: TGTGCCAGCATTGGTCTGGCCATCTCTGAAGCTTTCTTT. This translates into CASIGLAISEAFF.

The table lists this clone with a count of one. The chain employs TRBV5-1 and TRBJ2-7; D is possibly TRBD1 (6 bases). The CDR3 totals 13 residues. Per germline, CDR1 SGHRS and CDR2 YFSETQ. Between the trimmed V and J ends, which lost 0 bases and 2 bases, there was a span of 6 bases. CDR3 DNA: TGCGCCAGCAGCTTGGACAGGGCCTACGAGCAGTACTTC. It codes for CASSLDRAYEQYF. Full variable domain (rest looked up from reference TRBV5-1 and TRBJ2-7): KAGVTQTPRYLIKTRGQQVTLSCSPISGHRSVSWYQQTPGQGLQFLFEYFSETQRNKGNFPGRFSGRQFSNSRSEMNVSTLELGDSALYLCASSLDRAYEQYFGPGTRLTVT.

J is TRBJ1-2 and V is TRBV12-5; no clear D. The germline V and J ends were trimmed by 3 bases and 4 bases, with 12 bases remaining between them. CDR1 and CDR2 from the germline V gene are LGHNT and FRNRAP. There are 14 residues in the CDR3. For the CDR3, the DNA is TGTGCTAGTGGTTTCGAACCCAACGCCTATGGCTACACCTTC. Translated: CASGFEPNAYGYTF.

The genes are TRBV27 and TRBJ2-1; TRBD2 agrees at 8 bases. Looked up from germline, CDR1 is MNHEY and CDR2 is SMNVEV (reference sequence). V lost 8 bases to trimming and J lost 2 bases; unmatched junction nucleotides: 8. The CDR3 sequence is 15 residues long. In nucleotides, the CDR3 is TGTGCCAGCGGACGCGGACTAGCCCCCTACAATGAGCAGTTCTTC. Protein sequence: CASGRGLAPYNEQFF.

The chain recombines TRBV9 with TRBJ1-2; no firm D call. The CDR3 runs to 14 residues. The V end was cut by 4 bases, the J end by 4 bases, with 14 bases between. Germline V gives CDR1 SGDLS, CDR2 YYNGEE. The CDR3 here is CASSPQTVRYGYTF. The CDR3 DNA reads TGTGCCAGCAGCCCTCAGACCGTCCGCTATGGCTACACCTTC. Full variable domain (rest looked up from reference TRBV9 and TRBJ1-2): DSGVTQTPKHLITATGQRVTLRCSPRSGDLSVYWYQQSLDQGLQFLIQYYNGEERAKGNILERFSAQQFPDLHSELNLSSLELGDSALYFCASSPQTVRYGYTFGSGTRLTVV.

This chain uses TRBV9 with TRBJ2-1, with a weak D call TRBD2 (6 bases). CDR3 length: 17 residues. Germline V gives CDR1 SGDLS, CDR2 YYNGEE. Trimming removed 0 bases from V and 0 bases from J, with 13 bases in between. CDR3 nucleotides: TGTGCCAGCAGCGTAGCTCGTCAGGGAGGCTCCTACAATGAGCAGTTCTTC. This translates into CASSVARQGGSYNEQFF.

The genes are TRBV7-9 and TRBJ1-2, with D hard to call. Trimming cost V 4 bases and J 0 bases, with 15 bases left between them. This CDR3 comprises 16 residues. Germline V gene sequence: CDR1 SEHNR, CDR2 FQNEAQ (reference sequence). CDR3: CASSSSENEANYGYTF. As DNA, the CDR3 is TGTGCCAGCAGCTCTAGTGAAAACGAGGCTAACTATGGCTACACCTTC.

This clone was seen just once. The V gene is TRBV4-1, the J gene TRBJ2-3; TRBD1 matches 8 bases. This CDR3 comprises 17 residues. Germline CDR1 reads MGHRA; CDR2 reads YSYEKL. V trimming: 3 bases; J trimming: 4 bases; junction bases outside the gene matches: 12. The CDR3: CASSQFGRAGGSDTQYF. The CDR3 DNA reads TGCGCCAGCAGCCAGTTTGGCCGGGCAGGGGGCTCAGATACGCAGTATTTT.

The DNA of the CDR3 is TGTGCCAGCAATCCTACAGGGGGAGGTTACGAGCAGTACTTC. Residues: CASNPTGGGYEQYF. This chain joins TRBV7-9 and TRBJ2-7; the match to TRBD1 covers 8 bases. The V and J ends lost 7 bases and 4 bases, in that order; junction bases with no gene match: 9. Looked up from germline, CDR1 is SEHNR and CDR2 is FQNEAQ (reference sequence). The CDR3 loop spans 14 amino acids.

This rearrangement joins TRBV5-4 to TRBJ2-5, with 9 bases fitting TRBD2. The CDR3 runs 16 residues. V trimming: 4 bases; J trimming: 2 bases; junction bases outside the gene matches: 9. The germline gives CDR1 SGHNT, CDR2 YYREEE (reference sequence). The CDR3 sequence is CASSPGGSGGQETQYF. The CDR3 DNA sequence: TGTGCCAGCAGCCCGGGGGGGAGCGGGGGGCAAGAGACCCAGTACTTC.

The chain joins TRBV11-1 to TRBJ1-1; D possibly corresponds to TRBD1 (6 bases). Trimming pared 5 bases from V and 5 bases from J, leaving 12 bases between. This CDR3 contains 13 residues. The V gene's germline CDR1 is SGHAT and CDR2 FQDESV (reference sequence). The CDR3 nucleotides are TGTGCCAGCAGCCCCATCCAGGGGACTGAAGCTTTCTTT. Its translation: CASSPIQGTEAFF.